The 32 T cell receptor beta chains below were found in one sample sequenced in a study of persistence of HIV-infected CD4 T cells. The immunoSEQ assay was version 4, run in survey mode. Sequencing used immunoSEQ multiplex PCR; TCRdb keeps in-frame clones, though not all of them. The sample includes approximately 34,000 clones, about four fifths of them seen just once. Overlapping HIV-1 Gag 15-mer peptides at approximately 0.96 ug per peptide per mL were used. Memory cells lacking CD40L and CD69 with high CD45RO were sorted. Their recognized antigens are unknown. Specimen: CD4+ T cells sorted from PBMCs after roughly 18-hour stimulation, collected from a patient who received antiretroviral therapy. The receptors shown here come from an adult woman with HIV who was CMV-seropositive.

The chain links TRBV10-3 to TRBJ2-5, with D maybe TRBD1 (6 bases). CDR1 is ENHRY, CDR2 SYGVKD, per germline. The V end was cut by 2 bases, the J end by 5 bases, with 15 bases between. This CDR3 contains 15 residues. The CDR3 DNA reads TGTGCCATCAGTGAGGGATCGACAGGTCCGGAGACCCAGTACTTC. It yields the protein CAISEGSTGPETQYF.

On this clone: Other DNA sequences in this specimen translate into the identical CDR3. V and J are TRBV9 and TRBJ2-5; tentatively, D is TRBD2 (5 bases). Trimming left V 3 bases short and J 5 bases short, with 11 bases between. The CDR3 spans 13 residues. The germline V gene has CDR1 SGDLS and CDR2 YYNGEE. CDR3 nucleotides: TGTGCCAGCAGCGCCGGAGGTTTGGAGACCCAGTACTTC. Amino acids: CASSAGGLETQYF.

V and J are TRBV6-5 and TRBJ2-5; TRBD2 matches at 12 bases. The CDR3 is made up of 14 amino acids. From germline, CDR1 is MNHEY and CDR2 SVGAGI. J was trimmed by 11 bases and V by 7 bases; bases with no gene match: 11. The CDR3 region is CASIPTGLAGIQYF. DNA for the CDR3: TGTGCCAGCATCCCTACAGGACTAGCGGGAATACAGTACTTC.

The sample holds a few counts of this clone. This sequence joins TRBV7-9 and TRBJ1-4; 10 bases agree with TRBD1. Germline CDR1 reads SEHNR; CDR2 reads FQNEAQ (reference sequence). The CDR3 has 15 amino acids. After removal of 5 bases from V and 8 bases from J, the junction contained 8 bases not matched to a gene. The CDR3 coding sequence is TGTGCCAGCAGCAGAGACAGGGGGCAAGACGAAAAACTGTTTTTT. This codes for CASSRDRGQDEKLFF.

The chain uses TRBV19 and TRBJ2-3, with 12 bases fitting TRBD2. Germline V CDR1 and CDR2: LNHDA, SQIVND (reference sequence). This CDR3 is 14 amino acids long. The J segment lost 8 bases and the V segment lost 1 base, leaving 1 base of the junction unmatched. DNA for the CDR3: TGTGCCAGTAGTATAGGGACTAGCGGGACTACGCAGTATTTT. Translating it yields CASSIGTSGTTQYF.

The rearrangement joins TRBV4-3 to TRBJ1-5; 7 positions match TRBD1. The germline CDR1 and CDR2 sequences are LGHNA and YSLEER. The length of the CDR3 is 15 residues. Losses at the gene ends were 1 base for V and 7 bases for J; bases not matched to a gene: 7. The CDR3 protein is CASSQGQGREQPQHF. The CDR3 coding sequence is TGCGCCAGCAGCCAAGGACAGGGAAGAGAACAGCCCCAGCATTTT.

This rearrangement joins TRBV24-1 to TRBJ2-5, with TRBD2 as a possible D gene (5 bases). Looked up from germline, CDR1 is KGHDR and CDR2 is SFDVKD. V lost 3 bases to trimming and J lost 7 bases, with 11 bases between them. This CDR3 spans 13 amino acids. Here the CDR3 reads CATSDGGGRTQYF. DNA for the CDR3: TGTGCCACCAGTGATGGAGGTGGGCGGACCCAGTACTTC.

The chain employs TRBV5-1 and TRBJ2-3, with TRBD2 matching 13 bases. Germline values: CDR1 SGHRS, CDR2 YFSETQ. This CDR3 contains 17 residues. Losses at the gene ends were 0 bases for V and 0 bases for J; bases not matched to a gene: 1. Here the CDR3 reads CASSLGLAGGSTDTQYF. The CDR3 DNA sequence: TGCGCCAGCAGCTTGGGACTAGCGGGGGGAAGCACAGATACGCAGTATTTT.

The CDR3 region is CASSYTEYTEAFF. The CDR3 DNA reads TGTGCCAGCAGTTATACAGAGTACACTGAAGCTTTCTTT. J is TRBJ1-1 and V is TRBV12-3 or TRBV12-4; D gene uncertain. V was cut by 4 bases and J by 3 bases, with 9 bases left in between. This CDR3 is 13 amino acids long.

This clone was recorded once. The V and J genes are TRBV10-1 and TRBJ1-1; no clear D gene. Trimming cost V 5 bases and J 1 base, with 5 bases left between them. This CDR3 region has 12 residues. CDR1 is WNHNN, CDR2 SYGVQD, per germline (reference sequence). The CDR3 sequence is CASSSQNTEAFF. The CDR3 nucleotides read TGCGCCAGCAGTTCCCAGAACACTGAAGCTTTCTTT.

The V and J genes are TRBV4-1 and TRBJ1-3, with D uncertain. This CDR3 is 15 amino acids long. Trimming took off 0 bases at V and 2 bases at J, with 8 bases between the two ends. Germline V lookup: CDR1 MGHRA, CDR2 YSYEKL. The CDR3 is CASSQEGTAGNTIYF. The CDR3 DNA sequence: TGCGCCAGCAGCCAAGAGGGAACGGCTGGAAACACCATATATTTT.

This clone was seen a single time. The chain carries TRBV5-6 and TRBJ1-2, with unresolved D. Looked up from germline, CDR1 is SGHDT and CDR2 is YYEEEE. The CDR3 is 16 amino acids. V lost 4 bases to trimming and J lost 2 bases, with 18 bases between them. The CDR3 loop reads CASSPARSSGNYGYTF. The CDR3 region has the DNA TGTGCCAGCAGCCCGGCGCGGTCTTCGGGAAACTATGGCTACACCTTC.

This clone was picked up a small number of times. The rearrangement uses TRBV28 and TRBJ1-1; D ambiguous. The CDR3 spans 11 residues. Germline values: CDR1 MDHEN, CDR2 SYDVKM. V was cut by 7 bases and J by 11 bases, with 14 bases left in between. CDR3 amino acids: CASTHGFQAFF. The CDR3, as DNA: TGTGCCAGCACCCATGGGTTTCAGGCTTTCTTT.

The rearrangement joins TRBV28 to TRBJ2-3, with TRBD2 as a possible D gene (6 bases). Germline V gene data show CDR1 as MDHEN and CDR2 as SYDVKM. CDR3 length: 15 residues. The ends were cut back, 2 bases at V and 0 bases at J, with 9 bases in the middle. The CDR3 loop is CASSLPGTSTDTQYF. CDR3 sequence (DNA): TGTGCCAGCAGTTTACCCGGGACTAGCACAGATACGCAGTATTTT.

The chain recombines TRBV3-1 (or the pseudogene TRBV3-2) with TRBJ1-6; the match to TRBD1 covers 7 bases. Germline CDR1 is LGHDT and CDR2 is YNNKEL (reference sequence). The CDR3 spans 15 residues. V shed 4 bases and J 5 bases; nucleotides not matched to a gene: 5. The CDR3 coding sequence is TGTGCCAGCAGCCCACCGGGACAGAATAATTCACCCCTCCACTTT. This codes for CASSPPGQNNSPLHF.

This clone was counted only a few times. The V and J genes are TRBV6-1 and TRBJ2-1; D is undetermined. Germline-derived CDR1 and CDR2 are MNHNS and SASEGT. V was clipped by 2 bases and J by 8 bases, with 19 bases between them. The CDR3 contains 16 residues. DNA for the CDR3: TGTGCCAGCAGTGAATTCCCCAAGCCTCCGGCACATGAGCAGTTCTTC. Translating gives CASSEFPKPPAHEQFF.

The chain employs TRBV18 and TRBJ1-5; the D is unclear. Deletions cut 4 bases from V and 0 bases from J, with 19 bases between. CDR1 and CDR2 from the germline V gene are KGHSH and LQKENI. The CDR3 loop spans 18 amino acids. Here the CDR3 reads CASSLRETGVYSNQPQHF. CDR3 in DNA: TGTGCCAGCTCACTACGAGAGACGGGAGTTTATAGCAATCAGCCCCAGCATTTT.

This sequence joins TRBV7-7 and TRBJ2-5; 9 bases are a match to TRBD1. The CDR3 covers 15 residues. From germline, CDR1 is SSHAT and CDR2 FNYEAQ (reference sequence). V lost 1 base to trimming and J lost 4 bases; unmatched junction nucleotides: 4. The CDR3 is CASSLVQGARETQYF. CDR3 nucleotides: TGTGCCAGCAGCTTAGTACAGGGGGCGAGAGAGACCCAGTACTTC.

The chain joins TRBV5-1 to TRBJ2-3, with unresolved D. Trimming left V 2 bases short and J 0 bases short, with 7 bases between. The CDR3 consists of 14 residues. Germline values: CDR1 SGHRS, CDR2 YFSETQ. DNA for the CDR3: TGCGCCAGCAGCTTCGATGACAGCACAGATACGCAGTATTTT. Translating it yields CASSFDDSTDTQYF. The entire variable domain, with the rest obtained from reference TRBV5-1 and TRBJ2-3, is as follows: KAGVTQTPRYLIKTRGQQVTLSCSPISGHRSVSWYQQTPGQGLQFLFEYFSETQRNKGNFPGRFSGRQFSNSRSEMNVSTLELGDSALYLCASSFDDSTDTQYFGPGTRLTVL.

The rearrangement links TRBV6-5 to TRBJ1-1; D unclear. V lost 10 bases, J lost 0 bases, and 6 bases lay in between. Germline-derived CDR1 and CDR2 are MNHEY and SVGAGI. The CDR3 has 11 amino acids. The CDR3 spells CAISVNTEAFF. The CDR3 DNA reads as TGTGCCATTTCAGTGAACACTGAAGCTTTCTTT.

The chain joins TRBV10-3 to TRBJ1-1; D ambiguous. V lost 4 bases to trimming and J lost 1 base, with 7 bases between them. The CDR3 is 13 amino acids. The germline CDR1 and CDR2 sequences are ENHRY and SYGVKD. CDR3 amino acids: CAISVTENTEAFF. CDR3 bases: TGTGCCATCAGTGTTACAGAGAACACTGAAGCTTTCTTT.

Points on this clone: The identical CDR3 is also encoded by other nucleotide sequences in the sample. The V gene is TRBV7-2, the J gene TRBJ2-5; unclear D gene. Germline V lookup: CDR1 SGHTA, CDR2 FQGNSA. The CDR3 loop spans 13 amino acids. V lost 3 bases, J lost 5 bases, and 10 bases lay in between. The CDR3 DNA sequence: TGTGCCAGCAGCTTTCGTCTCACGGAGACCCAGTACTTC. It is translated as CASSFRLTETQYF.

V and J are TRBV27 and TRBJ1-5; 7 positions match TRBD1. Germline assignment: CDR1 MNHEY and CDR2 SMNVEV (reference sequence). CDR3 size: 16 residues. The ends lost 6 bases at V and 4 bases at J; junction bases unmatched: 12. CDR3 in amino acids: CASSLSGTAPNQPQHF. The CDR3, as DNA: TGTGCCAGCAGCCTATCCGGGACAGCTCCGAATCAGCCCCAGCATTTT.

The chain couples TRBV6-2 or TRBV6-3 to TRBJ2-5, with 9 nucleotides matching TRBD2. CDR1 is MNHEY and CDR2 is SVGEGT in the germline V gene. The CDR3 totals 15 residues. V shed 4 bases, J shed 2 bases, and the junction held 5 bases outside the gene matches. CDR3 region: CASSLLTSGQETQYF. The CDR3 DNA reads TGTGCCAGCAGTTTACTTACTAGCGGGCAAGAGACCCAGTACTTC.

This rearrangement joins TRBV5-5 to TRBJ2-7, with 9 bases identical to TRBD1. Germline V gives CDR1 SGHKS, CDR2 YYEKEE (reference sequence). The CDR3 is 15 residues long. V shed 3 bases and J 3 bases; nucleotides not matched to a gene: 7. CDR3 sequence (DNA): TGTGCCAGCAGCTCCCGCGCGGGACAGGGCTACGAGCAGTACTTC. The encoded protein is CASSSRAGQGYEQYF. Looking up the rest from reference TRBV5-5 and TRBJ2-7 gives the full variable domain: DAGVTQSPTHLIKTRGQQVTLRCSPISGHKSVSWYQQVLGQGPQFIFQYYEKEERGRGNFPDRFSARQFPNYSSELNVNALLLGDSALYLCASSSRAGQGYEQYFGPGTRLTVT.

The V call is TRBV18, the J call TRBJ2-3; D possibly corresponds to TRBD2 (7 bases). CDR1 and CDR2 from the germline V gene are KGHSH and LQKENI. V lost 5 bases and J 6 bases, leaving 24 bases between the germline ends. This CDR3 has 17 residues. CDR3 sequence reads: CASSLRGGARSSDTQYF. The CDR3, as DNA: TGTGCCAGCTCATTACGAGGGGGGGCGAGATCTTCCGATACGCAGTATTTT.

This clone was counted once. The genes are TRBV19 and TRBJ1-4; D is ambiguous. CDR3 size: 14 residues. Trimming stripped 7 bases from V and 5 bases from J, with 14 bases between. The germline V gene has CDR1 LNHDA and CDR2 SQIVND (reference sequence). The DNA of the CDR3 is TGTGCCAGTAAGGTCGGACGGCCAAATGAAAAACTGTTTTTT. Its protein is CASKVGRPNEKLFF.

The chain employs TRBV4-1 and TRBJ2-2, with 8 bases fitting TRBD1. The CDR3 loop spans 16 amino acids. V was clipped by 2 bases and J by 7 bases; unmatched bases: 9. The germline V gene encodes CDR1 MGHRA and CDR2 YSYEKL. The CDR3 DNA reads TGCGCCAGCAGCCAACACACCAGGGGGCGGGTCGGGGAGCTGTTTTTT. It specifies CASSQHTRGRVGELFF.

The V and J genes are TRBV4-2 and TRBJ1-1; perhaps TRBD1 as D (5 bases). The CDR3 runs to 18 residues. V was trimmed by 1 base and J by 1 base, leaving 19 bases between them. Looked up from germline, CDR1 is LGHNA and CDR2 is YNFKEQ. Here the CDR3 reads CASSQGSGPPRGNTEAFF. The DNA for the CDR3 is TGTGCCAGCAGCCAAGGCTCAGGGCCACCAAGGGGGAACACTGAAGCTTTCTTT.

In this sample, this clone turned up once. The chain employs TRBV7-9 and TRBJ1-1; no clear D. Germline CDR1 is SEHNR and CDR2 is FQNEAQ (reference sequence). Trimming removed 3 bases from V and 1 base from J, with 9 bases in between. The CDR3 runs to 14 residues. The CDR3 DNA follows: TGTGCCAGCAGCTTGTATGTGGAGAACACTGAAGCTTTCTTT. The encoded protein is CASSLYVENTEAFF.

V and J are TRBV7-2 and TRBJ1-5; D call uncertain. V lost 1 base, J lost 5 bases, and 6 bases lay in between. CDR1 and CDR2 (germline): SGHTA, FQGNSA. This CDR3 spans 13 amino acids. Written as DNA, the CDR3 is TGTGCCAGCAGCTTAGTGCGGGATCAGCCCCAGCATTTT. Its protein is CASSLVRDQPQHF.

By sample fraction, this clone is medium-sized (0.01 to 0.1%). CDR3 region: CASSTVQGSYGYTF. CDR3 nucleotide sequence: TGTGCCAGTAGTACGGTACAGGGTTCTTATGGCTACACCTTC. The chain has TRBV19 and TRBJ1-2; a possible D gene is TRBD1 (6 bases). The ends were cut back, 4 bases at V and 5 bases at J, with 14 bases in the middle. This CDR3 contains 14 residues. Germline V gene lookup returns CDR1 LNHDA and CDR2 SQIVND (reference sequence).